Sequencing of this TCR beta chain was carried out in a study of molecular identifiers for immune sequencing clone quantification. This CDR3 is built from 17 residues. The germline CDR1 and CDR2 sequences are LGHNA and YSLEER. The junction had 7 bases not matched to a gene; V was cut back by 0 bases and J by 2 bases. Naive CD8 T cells underwent sorting with the CD8+CD4-CCR7+CD45RA+ definition. One entry per CDR3 protein results from TCRdb running MiXCR on the PCR reads. The sample yields about 640,000 distinct CDR3 sequences, 15% to 20% seen once. Study-wide findings and caveats: Whereas naive cells kept under 1% of molecules in clones above 20 RNA copies, such clones held over 98% in effectors. A shared barcode on identical TCR molecules could lead to underestimated sizes for highly expanded clones.

To note about this clonotype: What it binds is not known. This sequence may be a read error, since a much larger clone differs from it by one base.

The receptor's source is a human donor in good health. Some libraries in this study had Jurkat cell RNA spiked in. The genes are TRBV4-3 and TRBJ1-3; the match to TRBD1 covers 7 bases. The sample was naive CD8+ T cells from blood, with Jurkat cell RNA spiked in. Subset reported: FACS-sorted CD8+CD4-CCR7+CD45RA+ naive T cells. The chain's CDR3 is CASSQDVTGMTGNTIYF. The CDR3 nucleotides are TGCGCCAGCAGCCAAGACGTGACAGGGATGACTGGAAACACCATATATTTT.